This TCR beta chain originates from a study of T cell clones after liver transplantation (dated by TCRdb to about 2019). Background for the entire study: The samples were obtained from ITN030ST, a randomized trial that attempted immunosuppression withdrawal within 2 years after liver transplantation. Donor-reactive T cell clones were identified using TCRbeta sequencing after a pre-transplant mixed lymphocyte reaction and were then followed in post-transplant blood. As an antigen-independent comparator for the donor-reactive sequences, third party-reactive TCRbeta sequences from pre-transplant MLRs were identified as well. Three of the eight recipients were HCV-positive; the others were transplanted for non-autoimmune, non-viral indications. No induction therapy was given to the subjects, and standard immunosuppression was administered until randomization at 12-24 months post-transplant. Tolerance was defined as complete immunosuppression withdrawal for at least one year with no rise in liver enzymes beyond twice the upper limit of normal. Blood samples were collected pre-transplant, pre-randomization before withdrawal, and post-randomization after either complete withdrawal or failed withdrawal. Of the 8 liver transplant recipients making up the studied cohort, 3 were classified as tolerant and 5 as non-tolerant.

Relative to germline, V is 0 bases shorter and J is 0 bases shorter, with 8 bases between their ends. From the cysteine up to the phenylalanine, the CDR3 has a length of 15 residues. Left in the record is the CDR3 DNA by itself, 45 bases read in frame from the first base. CDR1 SEHNR and CDR2 FQNEAQ were looked up in the germline V gene (reference sequence). What the authors observed across the whole study: Circulating donor-reactive CD4 TCRbeta sequences fell significantly post-transplant in most of the 8 subjects, irrespective of tolerance or HCV status. A greater decline was seen for donor-reactive sequences than for third party-reactive sequences, suggesting partial antigen-specific deletion unrelated to withdrawal success. Low numbers of available donor cells limited the measurable donor-reactive repertoire in two subjects. Because allograft tissue specimens were not available, migration of donor-reactive T cells into the graft, rather than deletion, may have occurred. Conclusions were preliminary, limited by small, heterogeneous patient numbers and non-standardized post-transplant time points. When repertoire turnover was accounted for, significantly reduced detection of donor-reactive sequences was found in 7 of 8 subjects for CD4 and in 8 of 8 subjects for CD8.

In light of the paper, this sample's time point label describes: pre-transplant. Unstimulated PBMCs, after thawing, were stained for CD3, CD4 and CD8 and then FACS-sorted into CD3+CD4+ and CD3+CD8+ populations. Randomization to immunosuppression withdrawal applied to every one of the 8 studied subjects. The Qiagen DNeasy Blood and Tissue Kit was used for isolation of genomic DNA. Remarks on this clone: What antigen it recognizes has not been identified. No base quality information exists; no much larger clone differs at one position.

Frozen genomic DNA underwent high-throughput TCRbeta CDR3 sequencing by immunoSEQ, including PCR amplification, mapping, bias correction and internal controls. As for the original processing: Only productive rearrangements were retained, with each unique TCRbeta sequence defined by its CDR3 nucleotide sequence together with its V and J gene. For classification of a sequence as donor-reactive, at least 5-fold expansion in CFSE-low cells relative to unstimulated pre-transplant cells and a frequency of at least 0.01% were required. Minimum frequency thresholds were set for each subject based on the unstimulated sample with the lowest template count, ensuring at least 90% detection power. Repertoire turnover was measured by Jensen-Shannon divergence between the top 1000 TCRbeta sequences post- and pre-transplant. Changes in detection of donor-reactive sequences were tested with two-sided Fisher's exact tests. This immuneACCESS table, as held by TCRdb, lists in-frame sequences with V and J called but not all clones. Of the missing ones, under half trace to an unresolved V gene in checked studies; the others have no known cause. V and J calls and clone size come straight from that table; D and trimming were deduced from the DNA. The sample table records tens of thousands of clones; about 88% of these occur just once. The ten largest clones capture approximately 2.4% of the sample.

This material consisted of CD4+ T cells from blood, taken before liver transplant. The sequence derives from a human donor who received a liver transplant. The receptor chain draws on TRBV7-9 and TRBJ1-1; the D gene is perhaps TRBD1, from 5 matching bases. The DNA sequence is as follows: TGTGCCAGCAGCTTAGCACGCAGGGTGAACACTGAAGCTTTCTTT. This is translated as CASSLARRVNTEAFF.